This T cell receptor (beta chain) was identified in a study of blood T cell repertoires in COVID-19. The protocol was immunoSEQ multiplex PCR, while the TCRdb copy is restricted to in-frame clones and leaves out a portion. The sample lists almost 350,000 clones, over 85% occurring once. Trimming cost V 6 bases and J 1 base, with 13 bases left between them. The CDR3 loop spans 15 amino acids. CDR1 SNHLY and CDR2 FYNNEI come from the germline V gene. This TCR came from a woman in her fifties or sixties with COVID-19, enrolled during active disease. The genes are TRBV2 and TRBJ1-5; maybe TRBD1 (6 bases). The specimen was peripheral blood. CDR3 region: CASRAGTTSNQPQHF. The CDR3 DNA reads as TGTGCCAGCAGGGCCGGGACAACGAGCAATCAGCCCCAGCATTTT. The variable domain in full, with the rest retrieved from reference TRBV2 and TRBJ1-5, is EPEVTQTPSHQVTQMGQEVILRCVPISNHLYFYWYRQILGQKVEFLVSFYNNEISEKSEIFDDQFSVERPDGSNFTLKIRSTKLEDSAMYFCASRAGTTSNQPQHFGDGTRLSIL.